This T cell receptor beta chain was captured by sequencing in a study of blood T cell repertoires in COVID-19. Study overall: Whether acute or convalescent, the COVID-19 samples came from the United States, Italy and Spain. T cells, B-cell-depleted T cells, or PBMCs provided the cDNA or gDNA that served as material.

Authors' processing steps: Nucleated cell counts were estimated from reference gene primer amplification. TCRdb keeps only in-frame clones here, not all; method: immunoSEQ multiplex PCR. V and J calls and clone size are copied from that table; D and trimming were computed from the DNA. Among approximately 23,000 clones, 80% to 95% were seen once, and the ten largest hold less than 3%. The TCR comes from a man aged 65-85 years with acute or convalescent COVID-19. Source material: peripheral blood.

CDR3 sequence reads: CASQRLAGASTDTQYF. The CDR3 DNA reads as TGTGCCAGTCAGAGACTAGCGGGGGCTAGCACAGATACGCAGTATTTT. This chain connects TRBV2 to TRBJ2-3, with 12 nucleotides matching TRBD2. CDR3 size: 16 residues. Germline CDR1 is SNHLY and CDR2 is FYNNEI. J lost 0 bases, V lost 9 bases, and 7 bases had no gene match.